This TCR beta chain was found in a study of yellow fever vaccine responses in identical twins. Study results and limitations: Vaccine-induced T cell responses in twins were reportedly observed to appear partly convergent, partly personalized.

MiXCR, applied by TCRdb to the RT-PCR reads, yields one record per CDR3 protein. The sample records approximately 2,300 distinct CDR3 sequences, around 9.3% being singletons. This CDR3 spans 13 amino acids. Germline V gene sequence: CDR1 SSHAT, CDR2 FNYEAQ (reference sequence). This clonotype rates as medium-sized. Its antigen is not known. The junction departs from germline at one end; a sequencing error may be responsible. The receptor comes from a woman under 30 who received the yellow fever vaccine. The gene calls are TRBV7-7 and TRBJ2-1, with D unresolved. The starting material was T cells from blood (PBMCs), unsorted or a sorted subset (not recorded which), obtained roughly 2 years after vaccination. CDR3 residues: CASSLSRSNEQFF. In nucleotides, the CDR3 is TGTGCTAGCAGCTTATCCCGCAGCAATGAGCAGTTCTTC.